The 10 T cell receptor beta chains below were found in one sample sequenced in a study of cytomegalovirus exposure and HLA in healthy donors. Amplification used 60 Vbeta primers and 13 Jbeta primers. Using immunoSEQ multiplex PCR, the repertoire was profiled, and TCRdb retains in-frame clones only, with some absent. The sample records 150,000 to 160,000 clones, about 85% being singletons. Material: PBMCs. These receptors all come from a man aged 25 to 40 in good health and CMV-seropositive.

In DNA form, the CDR3 reads TGTGCCACCAGCAGAGAGAGACAGCAGGATGAGCAGTACTTC. This encodes CATSRERQQDEQYF. The V and J genes are TRBV15 and TRBJ2-7; the D gene is possibly TRBD1 (5 bases). The germline V gene has CDR1 LNHNV and CDR2 YYDKDF (reference sequence). The CDR3 has 14 amino acids. The V end was cut by 0 bases, the J end by 7 bases, with 13 bases between. The full variable domain, rest sourced from reference TRBV15 and TRBJ2-7, is DAMVIQNPRYQVTQFGKPVTLSCSQTLNHNVMYWYQQKSSQAPKLLFHYYDKDFNNEADTPDNFQSRRPNTSFCFLDIRSPGLGDTAMYLCATSRERQQDEQYFGPGTRLTVT.

CDR3 loop: CASSQGRERVEQYF. The CDR3 bases are TGTGCCAGCAGCCAGGGGCGGGAGAGAGTCGAGCAGTACTTC. The genes are TRBV11-1 and TRBJ2-7; D is possibly TRBD2 (7 bases). V was trimmed by 5 bases and J by 6 bases, leaving 17 bases between them. Per germline, CDR1 SGHAT and CDR2 FQDESV (reference sequence). The CDR3 runs 14 residues.

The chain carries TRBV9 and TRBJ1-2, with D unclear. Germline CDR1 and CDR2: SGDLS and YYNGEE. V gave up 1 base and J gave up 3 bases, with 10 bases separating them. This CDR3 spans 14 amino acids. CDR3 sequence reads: CASSVTAEHYGYTF. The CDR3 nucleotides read TGTGCCAGCAGCGTAACAGCGGAGCACTATGGCTACACCTTC.

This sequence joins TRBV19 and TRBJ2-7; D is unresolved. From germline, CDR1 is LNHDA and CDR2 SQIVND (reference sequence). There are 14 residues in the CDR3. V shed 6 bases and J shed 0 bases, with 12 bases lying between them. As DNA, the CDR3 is TGTGCCAGTAGCAAGACATGGTCCTCCTACGAGCAGTACTTC. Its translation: CASSKTWSSYEQYF.

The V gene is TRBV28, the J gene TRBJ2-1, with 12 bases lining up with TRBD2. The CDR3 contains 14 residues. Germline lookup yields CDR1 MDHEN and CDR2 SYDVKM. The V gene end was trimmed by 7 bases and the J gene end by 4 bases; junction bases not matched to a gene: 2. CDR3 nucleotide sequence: TGTGCCAGCACCACTAGCGGGAGGTACAATGAGCAGTTCTTC. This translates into CASTTSGRYNEQFF. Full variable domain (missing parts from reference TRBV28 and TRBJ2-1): DVKVTQSSRYLVKRTGEKVFLECVQDMDHENMFWYRQDPGLGLRLIYFSYDVKMKEKGDIPEGYSVSREKKERFSLILESASTNQTSMYLCASTTSGRYNEQFFGPGTRLTVL.

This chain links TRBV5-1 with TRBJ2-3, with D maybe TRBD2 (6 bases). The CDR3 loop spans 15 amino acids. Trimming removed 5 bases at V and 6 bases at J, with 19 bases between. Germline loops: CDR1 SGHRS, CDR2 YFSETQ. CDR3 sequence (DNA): TGCGCCAGCAGGGAAACTAGCAGCCCGATCGATACGCAGTATTTT. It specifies CASRETSSPIDTQYF.

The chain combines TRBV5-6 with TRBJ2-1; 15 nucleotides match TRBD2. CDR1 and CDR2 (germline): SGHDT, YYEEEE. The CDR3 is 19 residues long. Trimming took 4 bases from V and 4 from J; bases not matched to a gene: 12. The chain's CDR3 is CASSPTLGLAGGDYNEQFF. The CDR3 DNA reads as TGTGCCAGCAGCCCGACCTTGGGACTAGCGGGGGGAGATTACAATGAGCAGTTCTTC.

DNA of the CDR3: TGTGCCAGCAGCTTCCGGGACAGGTACTACACCTTC. Protein sequence: CASSFRDRYYTF. The chain recombines TRBV11-1 with TRBJ1-2, with TRBD1 matching 8 bases. V shed 3 bases and J 10 bases; nucleotides not matched to a gene: 4. In germline, CDR1 is SGHAT, CDR2 FQDESV (reference sequence). The CDR3 has 12 amino acids.

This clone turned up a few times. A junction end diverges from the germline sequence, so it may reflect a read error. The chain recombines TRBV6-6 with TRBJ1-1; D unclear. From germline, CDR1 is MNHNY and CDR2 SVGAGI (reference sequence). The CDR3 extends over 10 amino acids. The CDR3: CASSQRVAVF. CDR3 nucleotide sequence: TGTGCCAGCAGTCAACGGGTTGCTGTCTTT.

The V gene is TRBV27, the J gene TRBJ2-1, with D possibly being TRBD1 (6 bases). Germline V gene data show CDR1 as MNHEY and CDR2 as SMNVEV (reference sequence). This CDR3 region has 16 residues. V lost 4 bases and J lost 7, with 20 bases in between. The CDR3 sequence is CASSWSQGPIENEQFF. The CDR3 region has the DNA TGTGCCAGCAGTTGGAGTCAGGGGCCGATTGAGAATGAGCAGTTCTTC.